The present TCR beta chain was sequenced within a study of blood T cell repertoires in COVID-19. Study background: In each case, the material was cDNA or gDNA derived from T cells, B-cell-depleted T cells, or PBMCs.

Profiled with immunoSEQ multiplex PCR; TCRdb holds only in-frame clones, not every one. Among under 200,000 clones listed, roughly 86% were seen once. Germline lookup yields CDR1 SEHNR and CDR2 FQNEAQ (reference sequence). V shed 5 bases and J 7 bases; nucleotides not matched to a gene: 7. CDR3 length: 14 amino acids. The sequencing input was peripheral blood. The chain uses TRBV7-9 and TRBJ2-7; 11 nucleotides line up with TRBD2. The receptor was isolated from a man in his 70s with acute or convalescent COVID-19. The CDR3 sequence: CASSPLAGGPEQYF. Here the CDR3 DNA reads TGTGCCAGCAGCCCCCTAGCGGGAGGCCCAGAGCAGTACTTC.